This is a list of T cell receptor beta chains from one sample in a study of T cell responses to AZD1222 COVID-19 vaccine. Assay: immunoSEQ multiplex PCR; the TCRdb copy retains only in-frame clones and omits some. The sample comprises over 95,000 clones, around 89% of which are singletons, and 6.5% rests with the top ten. Source: peripheral blood, taken 28 days after the second AZD1222 dose. All receptors derive from an adult who received the AZD1222 COVID-19 vaccine. Each CDR3 is given with its conserved first and last residue. Each record gives: clone size, V gene, J gene, D gene, CDR3 DNA, CDR3 protein. A D gene is named only where the DNA matches it firmly. Some rows have no size entry. The others give once, few or many, or a class for an expanded clone.

>-|TRBV6-5|TRBJ1-1|TRBD1
TGTGCCAGCAGTTACTCCCAGACAGGGGGGACTGAAGCTTTCTTT
CASSYSQTGGTEAFF
>once|TRBV27|TRBJ1-4|TRBD1
TGTGCCAGCAGTCCCACAGGGGTTTCACTAGTTACTAATGAAAAACTGTTTTTT
CASSPTGVSLVTNEKLFF
>-|TRBV3-1/TRBV3-2|TRBJ1-4|TRBD1
TGTGCCAGCAGCCGATCGGACAGGGTGTCTGAAAAACTGTTTTTT
CASSRSDRVSEKLFF
>-|TRBV12-5|TRBJ2-5|-
TGTGCTAGTGGTTTGGACAGGGAAGGGTTTGGGGAGACCCAGTACTTC
CASGLDREGFGETQYF
>-|TRBV19|TRBJ2-7|TRBD2
TGTGCCAGTAGCATGGTAGCGGGGGAGGCCTACGAGCAGTACTTC
CASSMVAGEAYEQYF
>-|TRBV6-6|TRBJ1-1|-
TGTGCCGCCAAACATGAGGTGAACACTGAAGCTTTCTTT
CAAKHEVNTEAFF
>once|TRBV7-9|TRBJ1-4|-
TGTGCCAGCAGCTTGAGACCAACTAATGAAAAACTGTTTTTT
CASSLRPTNEKLFF
>-|TRBV10-3|TRBJ1-6|-
TGTGCCATCAGGGATGACGGCTCCTATAATTCACCCCTCCACTTT
CAIRDDGSYNSPLHF
>once|TRBV7-2|TRBJ2-7|TRBD1
TGTGCCAGCAGCTTAACCGGGACAGGGGACTACGAGCAGTACTTC
CASSLTGTGDYEQYF
>-|TRBV4-3|TRBJ1-5|-
TGCGCCAGCAGCCAAGATCTCCATTGGGGGCAGCCCCAGCATTTT
CASSQDLHWGQPQHF
>-|TRBV27|TRBJ2-1|-
TGTGCCAGCAGTTTATCTAGTTACAATGAGCAGTTCTTC
CASSLSSYNEQFF
>-|TRBV6-5|TRBJ1-4|-
TGTGCCAGCAGTTACTCCGGGGCAGGGCTTGAAAAACTGTTTTTT
CASSYSGAGLEKLFF
>-|TRBV12-3/TRBV12-4|TRBJ2-1|-
TGTGCCAGCAGTTACAGGGTCATACATGAGCAGTTCTTC
CASSYRVIHEQFF
>once|TRBV24-1|TRBJ2-4|TRBD1
TGTGCCACCAGTCGGACAGGGGAAGCCAAAAACATTCAGTACTTC
CATSRTGEAKNIQYF
>once|TRBV6-2/TRBV6-3|TRBJ2-7|-
TGTGCCAGCAGTTACTCGGGGAGCTCCTACGAGCAGTACTTC
CASSYSGSSYEQYF
>-|TRBV12-3/TRBV12-4|TRBJ1-2|TRBD1
TGTGCCATAAAAGGGGACAGGGGCTATGGCTACACCTTC
CAIKGDRGYGYTF
>-|TRBV7-6|TRBJ1-3|-
TGTGCCAGCAGCCCCCGACAGAGAAACTCTGGAAACACCATATATTTT
CASSPRQRNSGNTIYF
>-|TRBV3-1/TRBV3-2|TRBJ2-7|-
TGTGCCAGCAGCCAGGGACAAACCTACGAGCAGTACTTC
CASSQGQTYEQYF